This T cell receptor beta chain was documented in a study of blood T cell repertoires in COVID-19. Study at large: Nucleic acid was either cDNA or gDNA, and it came from T cells, B-cell-depleted T cells, or PBMCs.

Per the original methods: Estimation of nucleated cell counts relied on the amplification of reference gene primers. TCRdb's table, derived via immunoSEQ multiplex PCR, lists solely in-frame clones and lacks some. The V and J calls and clone size are taken from that table; D and trimming were inferred from the DNA. The table includes a few hundred thousand clones, more than 75% detected once. This clone appeared a single time. Cohort placement rested on clinical history that participants reported themselves. CDR1 SGHVS and CDR2 FNYEAQ come from the germline V gene. The V segment lost 1 base and the J segment 6 bases; nucleotides outside the gene matches: 14. The CDR3 is 18 residues long.

Sequences were obtained from PBMCs or T cells enriched from blood (not recorded which). This receptor was taken from a woman in her 30s who had recovered from COVID-19. The chain recombines TRBV7-6 with TRBJ1-5, with 8 bases that match TRBD1. The CDR3 DNA reads as TGTGCCAGCAGCTTAGTGGGGGCGGACAGGGTTCCCTCTCAGCCCCAGCATTTT. Translating it yields CASSLVGADRVPSQPQHF. The whole variable domain, remainder taken from reference TRBV7-6 and TRBJ1-5, is GAGVSQSPRYKVTKRGQDVALRCDPISGHVSLYWYRQALGQGPEFLTYFNYEAQQDKSGLPNDRFSAERPEGSISTLTIQRTEQRDSAMYRCASSLVGADRVPSQPQHFGDGTRLSIL.